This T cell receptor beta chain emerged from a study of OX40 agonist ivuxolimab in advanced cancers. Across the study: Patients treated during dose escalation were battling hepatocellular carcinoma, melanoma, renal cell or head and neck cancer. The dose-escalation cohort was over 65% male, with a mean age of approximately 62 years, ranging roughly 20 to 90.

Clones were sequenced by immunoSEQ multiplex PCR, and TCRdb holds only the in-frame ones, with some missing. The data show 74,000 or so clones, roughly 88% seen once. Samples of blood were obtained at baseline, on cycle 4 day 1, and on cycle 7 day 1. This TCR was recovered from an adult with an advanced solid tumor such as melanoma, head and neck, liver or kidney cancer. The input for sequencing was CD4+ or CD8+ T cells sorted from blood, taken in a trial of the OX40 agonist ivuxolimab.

The CDR3 DNA sequence: TGTGCCAGCCGGACAGGGGGCGGCACCGGGGAGCTGTTTTTT. This encodes CASRTGGGTGELFF. The chain carries TRBV10-3 and TRBJ2-2, with TRBD1 matching over 11 bases. The CDR3 covers 14 residues. The V segment lost 10 bases and the J segment 4 bases; nucleotides outside the gene matches: 5. Per germline, CDR1 ENHRY and CDR2 SYGVKD.